The 29 T cell receptor beta chains given below trace back to one sample, sequenced in a study of cytomegalovirus exposure and HLA in healthy donors. Amplification used 60 Vbeta primers and 13 Jbeta primers. Method: immunoSEQ multiplex PCR; TCRdb's copy keeps in-frame clones and lacks some. The top ten hold roughly 2.9% of the sample, which has some 110,000 clones, 60% to 85% seen once. Specimen: PBMCs. The receptors were gathered from a male donor in good health and CMV-seropositive.

This sequence joins TRBV27 and TRBJ1-5; TRBD1 agrees at 12 bases. Germline lookup yields CDR1 MNHEY and CDR2 SMNVEV (reference sequence). The CDR3 has 19 amino acids. J lost 0 bases, V lost 6 bases, and 12 bases had no gene match. CDR3 DNA sequence: TGTGCCAGCAGACACCCAACCGGGACAGGGGGCAATAGCAATCAGCCCCAGCATTTT. Protein sequence: CASRHPTGTGGNSNQPQHF.

This chain uses TRBV5-1 with TRBJ2-7, with TRBD2 identical over 9 bases. Losses at the gene ends were 4 bases for V and 2 bases for J; bases not matched to a gene: 13. There are 17 residues in the CDR3. Per the germline V gene, CDR1 is SGHRS and CDR2 is YFSETQ. This CDR3 is CASSREGREGPAYEQYF. In DNA, the CDR3 is TGCGCCAGCAGCCGAGAAGGGCGGGAGGGCCCGGCCTACGAGCAGTACTTC. Complete variable domain (other parts from reference TRBV5-1 and TRBJ2-7): KAGVTQTPRYLIKTRGQQVTLSCSPISGHRSVSWYQQTPGQGLQFLFEYFSETQRNKGNFPGRFSGRQFSNSRSEMNVSTLELGDSALYLCASSREGREGPAYEQYFGPGTRLTVT.

The chain couples TRBV19 to TRBJ2-7; no firm D call. The CDR3 runs 13 residues. Germline values: CDR1 LNHDA, CDR2 SQIVND (reference sequence). Trimming shortened V by 6 bases and J by 5 bases, and 14 bases separated the two germline ends. The CDR3 loop reads CASRDPRVHEQYF. As DNA, the CDR3 is TGTGCCAGTAGAGACCCCCGGGTCCACGAGCAGTACTTC.

The chain recombines TRBV6-5 with TRBJ1-5, with D perhaps matching TRBD1 (6 bases). V lost 2 bases to trimming and J lost 3 bases, with 11 bases between them. Per germline, CDR1 MNHEY and CDR2 SVGAGI. The CDR3 has 15 residues. CDR3 coding DNA: TGTGCCAGCAGTTACGCAGGGGCCTACAATCAGCCCCAGCATTTT. Translating it yields CASSYAGAYNQPQHF.

The chain uses TRBV2 and TRBJ1-1; D may be TRBD1 (5 bases). Germline CDR1 SNHLY, CDR2 FYNNEI. This CDR3 region has 17 residues. Trimming cost V 6 bases and J 0 bases, with 20 bases left between them. The CDR3 spells CASRKAGRSAMNTEAFF. The CDR3 nucleotides read TGTGCCAGCAGGAAGGCAGGGAGGTCGGCCATGAACACTGAAGCTTTCTTT.

This clone was observed a handful of times. V gene TRBV5-6 combines with J gene TRBJ2-1; TRBD2 agrees at 7 bases. The CDR3 is 16 amino acids. Trimming removed 4 bases from V and 0 bases from J; junction bases left unmatched: 7. Per the germline V gene, CDR1 is SGHDT and CDR2 is YYEEEE. CDR3 residues: CASSHLSGSSYNEQFF. The CDR3 nucleotides read TGTGCCAGCAGCCACCTTAGCGGGTCCTCCTACAATGAGCAGTTCTTC.

The chain uses TRBV27 and TRBJ2-7, with 7 bases lining up with TRBD2. Germline V lookup: CDR1 MNHEY, CDR2 SMNVEV (reference sequence). The length of the CDR3 is 13 residues. Trimming took 6 bases from V and 4 from J; bases not matched to a gene: 6. The CDR3 coding sequence is TGTGCCAGCAGCCCATACGGGGGGTACGAGCAGTACTTC. Protein product: CASSPYGGYEQYF.

The chain is built from TRBV5-4 and TRBJ2-7; possibly TRBD2 for D (6 bases). The germline V gene has CDR1 SGHNT and CDR2 YYREEE (reference sequence). The CDR3 has 15 amino acids. Deletions cut 0 bases from V and 3 bases from J, with 13 bases between. The CDR3 nucleotides are TGTGCCAGCAGCTTGGGCAGTAGCGGCGGCTACGAGCAGTACTTC. It codes for CASSLGSSGGYEQYF. Using reference TRBV5-4 and TRBJ2-7 for the parts outside the CDR3, the full variable domain is ETGVTQSPTHLIKTRGQQVTLRCSSQSGHNTVSWYQQALGQGPQFIFQYYREEENGRGNFPPRFSGLQFPNYSSELNVNALELDDSALYLCASSLGSSGGYEQYFGPGTRLTVT.

The chain combines TRBV15 with TRBJ2-1; 9 bases map to TRBD2. Per germline, CDR1 LNHNV and CDR2 YYDKDF (reference sequence). V lost 1 base to trimming and J lost 9 bases; unmatched junction nucleotides: 10. The CDR3 sequence is 16 residues long. CDR3 DNA: TGTGCCACCAGCAGAGGGGGCGGGGGGGCCGTCATTGAGCAGTTCTTC. Amino acids: CATSRGGGGAVIEQFF.

This clone was observed a single time. This sequence joins TRBV7-2 and TRBJ2-1; 8 nucleotides agree with TRBD1. Germline assignment: CDR1 SGHTA and CDR2 FQGNSA. This CDR3 comprises 16 residues. With V trimmed by 5 bases and J by 6 bases, 12 bases remained unmatched. The CDR3 region is CASSTRADRASNEQFF. The DNA for the CDR3 is TGTGCCAGCAGCACCCGGGCGGACAGGGCTTCCAATGAGCAGTTCTTC.

The chain joins TRBV15 to TRBJ1-1, with 7 bases lining up with TRBD1. CDR3 length equals 11 residues. The V segment lost 6 bases and the J segment 11 bases; nucleotides outside the gene matches: 6. Per germline, CDR1 LNHNV and CDR2 YYDKDF (reference sequence). The CDR3 nucleotides read TGTGCCACCAGAGAGGGGGCGCGGGCTTTCTTT. Its translation: CATREGARAFF.

The V gene is TRBV30, the J gene TRBJ2-2, with D perhaps matching TRBD1 (5 bases). The germline CDR1 and CDR2 sequences are GTSNPN and SVGIG (reference sequence). This CDR3 contains 15 residues. V was cut by 1 base and J by 1 base, with 10 bases left in between. CDR3 amino acids: CAWSAGSQNTGELFF. The CDR3, as DNA: TGTGCCTGGAGTGCAGGGTCCCAGAACACCGGGGAGCTGTTTTTT.

The chain has TRBV15 and TRBJ2-3, with 8 positions matching TRBD1. The CDR3 length is 13 residues. The trim removed 8 bases at V and 11 bases at J, leaving 12 bases unmatched. Germline CDR1 LNHNV, CDR2 YYDKDF (reference sequence). The CDR3 nucleotides read TGTGCCACCGCTTGGGACAGGTCCGGTATGCAGTATTTT. Translation: CATAWDRSGMQYF.

The J gene is TRBJ1-5, the V gene TRBV7-9; 7 positions agree with TRBD1. Germline V gives CDR1 SEHNR, CDR2 FQNEAQ (reference sequence). The ends lost 2 bases at V and 0 bases at J; junction bases unmatched: 7. This CDR3 contains 17 residues. The CDR3 is CASSLTVGTDSNQPQHF. DNA of the CDR3: TGTGCCAGCAGCTTAACGGTCGGGACAGATAGCAATCAGCCCCAGCATTTT.

This rearrangement joins TRBV29-1 to TRBJ1-2; D is possibly TRBD1 (6 bases). V gave up 0 bases and J gave up 8 bases, with 13 bases separating them. CDR3 size: 13 residues. CDR1 and CDR2 from the germline V gene are SQVTM and ANQGSEA. The CDR3 region is CSVEEVWGGGYTF. DNA of the CDR3: TGCAGCGTTGAAGAGGTCTGGGGGGGCGGCTACACCTTC.

The chain recombines TRBV7-9 with TRBJ2-3, with D uncertain. The length of the CDR3 is 14 residues. Trimming stripped 3 bases from V and 2 bases from J, with 9 bases between. Germline CDR1 SEHNR, CDR2 FQNEAQ (reference sequence). For the CDR3, the DNA is TGTGCCAGCAGCTTTGGCGGATACACAGATACGCAGTATTTT. This translates into CASSFGGYTDTQYF.

This clone has just a few counts. The chain recombines TRBV5-6 with TRBJ2-1; no definite D call. Germline V gene data show CDR1 as SGHDT and CDR2 as YYEEEE. This CDR3 region has 14 residues. Trimming took off 7 bases at V and 4 bases at J, with 15 bases between the two ends. The chain's CDR3 is CASGEPIPYNEQFF. CDR3 nucleotides: TGTGCCAGCGGAGAACCAATACCTTACAATGAGCAGTTCTTC.

The rearrangement joins TRBV5-6 to TRBJ2-4, with 8 bases identical to TRBD1. Unmatched junction bases numbered 6, after V lost 4 bases and J lost 0 bases. The germline gives CDR1 SGHDT, CDR2 YYEEEE. The CDR3 length is 16 residues. CDR3 sequence (DNA): TGTGCCAGCAGCCAGACAGGGGATATAGCCAAAAACATTCAGTACTTC. The encoded protein is CASSQTGDIAKNIQYF.

J is TRBJ1-1 and V is TRBV10-3, with 7 bases identical to TRBD1. The CDR3 has 13 residues. Germline loops: CDR1 ENHRY, CDR2 SYGVKD. V gave up 6 bases and J gave up 3 bases; unmatched junction bases: 4. The CDR3 protein is CAIRSTGDTEAFF. The CDR3 DNA reads TGTGCCATCAGGTCAACAGGGGACACTGAAGCTTTCTTT.

The CDR3: CSVEYQGGADTQYF. In DNA, the CDR3 is TGCAGCGTTGAGTATCAGGGTGGCGCAGATACGCAGTATTTT. V usage is TRBV29-1 and J usage is TRBJ2-3, with D perhaps matching TRBD1 (5 bases). From germline, CDR1 is SQVTM and CDR2 ANQGSEA. The CDR3 extends over 14 amino acids. V dropped 3 bases and J dropped 4 bases, with 14 bases sitting between them.

The chain recombines TRBV6-1 with TRBJ2-1; a weak D match, TRBD1 (6 bases). V was clipped by 8 bases and J by 7 bases, with 12 bases between them. The CDR3 has 12 amino acids. The germline gives CDR1 MNHNS, CDR2 SASEGT. This chain's CDR3 is CASGGRGNEQFF. The CDR3 DNA sequence: TGTGCCAGCGGGGGCCGCGGGAATGAGCAGTTCTTC.

The rearrangement joins TRBV18 to TRBJ2-2, with 14 bases identical to TRBD2. Germline V gene sequence: CDR1 KGHSH, CDR2 LQKENI. This CDR3 region has 18 residues. V trimming: 7 bases; J trimming: 2 bases; junction bases outside the gene matches: 9. CDR3 DNA sequence: TGTGCCAGCTGTCGATCCGGGACTAGCGGGAGTAACACCGGGGAGCTGTTTTTT. Translated: CASCRSGTSGSNTGELFF. Full variable domain (rest looked up from reference TRBV18 and TRBJ2-2): NAGVMQNPRHLVRRRGQEARLRCSPMKGHSHVYWYRQLPEEGLKFMVYLQKENIIDESGMPKERFSAEFPKEGPSILRIQQVVRGDSAAYFCASCRSGTSGSNTGELFFGEGSRLTVL.

The gene calls are TRBV4-2 and TRBJ2-7, with 9 bases fitting TRBD1. Germline V gives CDR1 LGHNA, CDR2 YNFKEQ. The CDR3 runs to 16 residues. Unmatched junction bases numbered 10, after V lost 3 bases and J lost 4 bases. The CDR3 coding sequence is TGTGCCAGCAGCCAGGCGGGACAGGGCGACCAGTACGAGCAGTACTTC. Amino acids: CASSQAGQGDQYEQYF.

The chain is built from TRBV5-1 and TRBJ2-7; 7 positions match TRBD2. Losses at the gene ends were 4 bases for V and 3 bases for J; bases not matched to a gene: 7. The germline V gene encodes CDR1 SGHRS and CDR2 YFSETQ. There are 14 residues in the CDR3. The CDR3 DNA reads as TGCGCCAGCAGCCAATGGGAGGGCCTCTACGAGCAGTACTTC. Translation: CASSQWEGLYEQYF. Full variable domain (remainder filled in from reference TRBV5-1 and TRBJ2-7): KAGVTQTPRYLIKTRGQQVTLSCSPISGHRSVSWYQQTPGQGLQFLFEYFSETQRNKGNFPGRFSGRQFSNSRSEMNVSTLELGDSALYLCASSQWEGLYEQYFGPGTRLTVT.

J is TRBJ2-1 and V is TRBV19, with TRBD2 matching over 8 bases. Trimming at V came to 9 bases and at J to 0 bases, leaving 7 bases not matched to a gene. CDR3 size: 15 residues. Germline V gene lookup returns CDR1 LNHDA and CDR2 SQIVND (reference sequence). The DNA for the CDR3 is TGTGCCAGCCGGACTGCGGGGGGCTCCTACAATGAGCAGTTCTTC. This codes for CASRTAGGSYNEQFF.

In its sample, this clone was seen a few times. The chain combines TRBV11-2 with TRBJ1-5; possibly TRBD1 for D (6 bases). CDR1 and CDR2 from the germline V gene are SGHAT and FQNNGV. The CDR3 spans 13 residues. The germline V and J ends were trimmed by 5 bases and 9 bases, with 14 bases remaining between them. CDR3 sequence (DNA): TGTGCCAGCAGCCAAACAGGGCTTGCGCCCCAGCATTTT. It encodes CASSQTGLAPQHF. The full variable domain, with the rest looked up from reference TRBV11-2 and TRBJ1-5, is EAGVAQSPRYKIIEKRQSVAFWCNPISGHATLYWYQQILGQGPKLLIQFQNNGVVDDSQLPKDRFSAERLKGVDSTLKIQPAKLEDSAVYLCASSQTGLAPQHFGDGTRLSIL.

This clone was recorded only once. The chain carries TRBV7-2 and TRBJ2-7; TRBD2 matches 8 bases. CDR1 and CDR2 (germline): SGHTA, FQGNSA. Trimming cost V 2 bases and J 4 bases; bases outside gene matches: 4. CDR3 length: 14 amino acids. The CDR3 loop is CASSLLRGGYEQYF. The CDR3 nucleotides are TGTGCCAGCAGCTTACTCCGGGGGGGATACGAGCAGTACTTC.

The genes are TRBV29-1 and TRBJ2-5; tentative D call: TRBD2 (7 bases). The CDR3 spans 15 residues. Per the germline V gene, CDR1 is SQVTM and CDR2 is ANQGSEA. V dropped 4 bases and J dropped 0 bases, with 15 bases sitting between them. The CDR3 here is CSVGRGATYQETQYF. CDR3 nucleotides: TGCAGCGTTGGTCGGGGGGCTACGTACCAAGAGACCCAGTACTTC.

This chain joins TRBV19 and TRBJ2-1, with D uncertain. The CDR3 length is 15 residues. Germline V gives CDR1 LNHDA, CDR2 SQIVND (reference sequence). The ends were cut back, 1 base at V and 0 bases at J, with 7 bases in the middle. For the CDR3, the DNA is TGTGCCAGTAGTATAGCTCTTCTCTCCTACAATGAGCAGTTCTTC. It is translated as CASSIALLSYNEQFF.